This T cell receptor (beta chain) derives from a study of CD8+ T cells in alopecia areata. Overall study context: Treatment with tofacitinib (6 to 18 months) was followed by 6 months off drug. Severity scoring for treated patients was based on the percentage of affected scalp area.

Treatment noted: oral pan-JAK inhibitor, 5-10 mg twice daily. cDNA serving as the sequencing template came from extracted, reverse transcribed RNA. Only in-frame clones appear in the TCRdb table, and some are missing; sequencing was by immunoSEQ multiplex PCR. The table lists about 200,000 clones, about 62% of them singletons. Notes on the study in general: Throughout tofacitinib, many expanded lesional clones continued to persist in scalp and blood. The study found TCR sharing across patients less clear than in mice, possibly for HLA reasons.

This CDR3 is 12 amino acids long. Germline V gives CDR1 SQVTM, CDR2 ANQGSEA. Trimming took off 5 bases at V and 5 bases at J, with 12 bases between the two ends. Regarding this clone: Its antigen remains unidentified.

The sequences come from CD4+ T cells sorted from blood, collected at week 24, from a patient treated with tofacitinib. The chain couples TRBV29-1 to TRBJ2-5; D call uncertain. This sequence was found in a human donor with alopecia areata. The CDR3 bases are TGCAGCGTTCGTGGGGAAGGGGAGACCCAGTACTTC. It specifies CSVRGEGETQYF. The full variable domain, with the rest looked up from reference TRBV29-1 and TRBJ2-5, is SAVISQKPSRDICQRGTSLTIQCQVDSQVTMMFWYRQQPGQSLTLIATANQGSEATYESGFVIDKFPISRPNLTFSTLTVSNMSPEDSSIYLCSVRGEGETQYFGPGTRLLVL.